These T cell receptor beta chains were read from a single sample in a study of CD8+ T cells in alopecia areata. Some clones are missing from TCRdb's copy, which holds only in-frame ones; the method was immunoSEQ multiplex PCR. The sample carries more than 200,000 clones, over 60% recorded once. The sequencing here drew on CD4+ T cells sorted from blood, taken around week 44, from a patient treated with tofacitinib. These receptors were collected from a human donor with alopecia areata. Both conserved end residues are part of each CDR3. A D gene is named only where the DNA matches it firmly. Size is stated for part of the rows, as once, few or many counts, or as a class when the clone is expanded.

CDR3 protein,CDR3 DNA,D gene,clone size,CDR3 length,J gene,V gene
CASGLEAGANVLTF,TGTGCCAGCGGATTGGAGGCTGGGGCCAACGTCCTGACTTTC,-,few,14,TRBJ2-6,TRBV2
CSGSGGEETQYF,TGCAGCGGGTCAGGGGGAGAAGAGACCCAGTACTTC,TRBD1,-,12,TRBJ2-5,TRBV29-1
CASRAGLQGQGNSPLHF,TGTGCCAGCAGGGCCGGTTTACAGGGACAGGGTAATTCACCCCTCCACTTT,TRBD1,-,17,TRBJ1-6,TRBV2
CSVVPSVGSYNEQFF,TGCAGCGTTGTCCCCTCGGTAGGCTCCTACAATGAGCAGTTCTTC,-,-,15,TRBJ2-1,TRBV29-1
CAISEQGAGLSGANVLTF,TGTGCCATCAGTGAACAGGGGGCCGGTCTCTCCGGGGCCAACGTCCTGACTTTC,TRBD1,-,18,TRBJ2-6,TRBV10-3
CSGGRVGTGELFF,TGCAGCGGCGGGAGGGTCGGCACCGGGGAGCTGTTTTTT,TRBD2,-,13,TRBJ2-2,TRBV29-1
CASSSPGTSDRVLPGELFF,TGTGCCAGCAGCTCCCCCGGGACTAGCGACCGGGTGCTTCCCGGGGAGCTGTTTTTT,TRBD2,-,19,TRBJ2-2,TRBV9
CAISVNADYEQYF,TGTGCCATCAGTGTTAATGCAGACTACGAGCAGTACTTC,-,-,13,TRBJ2-7,TRBV10-3
CASSQKPSGGTENTDTQYF,TGTGCCAGCTCACAAAAGCCTAGCGGGGGGACCGAGAACACAGATACGCAGTATTTT,TRBD2,few,19,TRBJ2-3,TRBV18
CASSQDGRGGSYEQYF,TGCGCCAGCAGCCAAGATGGGCGGGGGGGATCCTACGAGCAGTACTTC,TRBD2,-,16,TRBJ2-7,TRBV4-3
CASSLDVGAWGRGVQFF,TGTGCCAGCAGTTTGGATGTTGGTGCGTGGGGCCGGGGGGTGCAGTTCTTC,TRBD2,-,17,TRBJ2-1,TRBV7-2
CASSLIPGAKDTQYF,TGTGCCAGCAGCTTAATCCCGGGGGCCAAGGATACGCAGTATTTT,-,few,15,TRBJ2-3,TRBV7-3
CASSHVGTDTQYF,TGTGCCAGCAGTCACGTCGGCACAGATACGCAGTATTTT,-,-,13,TRBJ2-3,TRBV6-1
CASSIDSSNHNEQFF,TGTGCCAGCAGTATAGACTCGTCAAACCACAATGAGCAGTTCTTC,-,few,15,TRBJ2-1,TRBV2
CAWSREPGTEAFF,TGTGCCTGGAGCCGGGAACCGGGCACTGAAGCTTTCTTT,-,few,13,TRBJ1-1,TRBV30
CASSPRAGATLQETQYF,TGCGCCAGCAGCCCCCGAGCAGGGGCCACCTTACAAGAGACCCAGTACTTC,-,-,17,TRBJ2-5,TRBV5-1
CASRGLSYEQYF,TGTGCCAGCAGAGGATTATCCTACGAGCAGTACTTC,-,-,12,TRBJ2-7,TRBV2
CASSLGDTGFGYTF,TGTGCCAGCAGCTTGGGGGACACCGGCTTTGGGTACACCTTC,-,-,14,TRBJ1-2,TRBV5-6
CSVESQGNYGYTF,TGCAGCGTTGAAAGCCAGGGGAACTATGGCTACACCTTC,-,-,13,TRBJ1-2,TRBV29-1
CSVRLSTDTQYF,TGCAGCGTACGACTTAGCACAGATACGCAGTATTTT,-,few,12,TRBJ2-3,TRBV29-1
CASSPRTGYYEQYF,TGTGCCAGCAGTCCCAGGACAGGTTACTACGAGCAGTACTTC,TRBD1,-,14,TRBJ2-7,TRBV27
CASSMNGLVGTDTQYF,TGTGCCAGTAGTATGAACGGACTGGTAGGCACAGATACGCAGTATTTT,-,-,16,TRBJ2-3,TRBV19
CAGGVKETQYF,TGTGCCGGCGGGGTAAAAGAGACCCAGTACTTC,-,-,11,TRBJ2-5,TRBV2
CASSLETGELFF,TGCGCCAGCAGCTTGGAAACCGGGGAGCTGTTTTTT,-,few,12,TRBJ2-2,TRBV5-1
CASSLGGLSSRAKNIQYF,TGTGCCAGCAGCTTAGGGGGTTTGAGCTCCCGTGCCAAAAACATTCAGTACTTC,-,-,18,TRBJ2-4,TRBV7-2
CASSSPGEAPAQFF,TGTGCCAGCAGCTCACCGGGGGAAGCCCCGGCGCAGTTCTTC,-,few,14,TRBJ2-1,TRBV14
CSVEEGPYLTNEQFF,TGCAGCGTTGAAGAAGGCCCGTACCTGACCAATGAGCAGTTCTTC,-,-,15,TRBJ2-1,TRBV29-1
CASSWTANQPQHF,TGTGCCAGCAGTTGGACGGCAAATCAGCCCCAGCATTTT,-,-,13,TRBJ1-5,TRBV27
CASSPTRFNEQFF,TGTGCCAGCAGTCCTACTAGATTCAATGAGCAGTTCTTC,-,once,13,TRBJ2-1,TRBV27
CASSLGGRFEKLFF,TGTGCCAGCAGCTTGGGGGGAAGATTTGAAAAACTGTTTTTT,-,-,14,TRBJ1-4,TRBV5-6
CASSLDTGEETQYF,TGCGCCAGCAGCTTGGACACAGGGGAAGAGACCCAGTACTTC,TRBD1,few,14,TRBJ2-5,TRBV5-1
CASSLGQGAYEQYF,TGCGCCAGCAGCTTGGGACAGGGCGCCTACGAGCAGTACTTC,TRBD1,-,14,TRBJ2-7,TRBV5-1
CASSYLPGSYNSPLHF,TGTGCCAGCAGTTATCTCCCGGGCTCCTATAATTCACCCCTCCACTTT,-,once,16,TRBJ1-6,TRBV6-6
CSVVSRNGNTIYF,TGCAGCGTTGTGAGCAGGAATGGAAACACCATATATTTT,-,-,13,TRBJ1-3,TRBV29-1
CASSLARNNEQFF,TGTGCCAGCAGCTTAGCCCGAAACAATGAGCAGTTCTTC,-,-,13,TRBJ2-1,TRBV11-2
CASSLVSGRQETQYF,TGTGCCAGCAGCTTGGTTAGCGGGAGACAAGAGACCCAGTACTTC,TRBD2,-,15,TRBJ2-5,TRBV5-4
CASDQGPGEQFF,TGTGCCAGCGACCAAGGCCCCGGTGAGCAGTTCTTC,-,-,12,TRBJ2-1,TRBV2
CAWSVRTGDQPQHF,TGTGCCTGGAGTGTACGTACAGGGGATCAGCCCCAGCATTTT,TRBD1,-,14,TRBJ1-5,TRBV30
CASRASGTFTDTQYF,TGTGCCTCCAGAGCTAGCGGAACGTTCACAGATACGCAGTATTTT,TRBD2,-,15,TRBJ2-3,TRBV30
CATSRGQWPLSNEKLFF,TGTGCCACCAGCAGAGGTCAATGGCCCCTTTCTAATGAAAAACTGTTTTTT,-,-,17,TRBJ1-4,TRBV15
CASSLTAGGSYEQYF,TGTGCCAGCAGTTTAACAGCGGGGGGCTCCTACGAGCAGTACTTC,TRBD2,-,15,TRBJ2-7,TRBV27
CASSPRDREETQYF,TGTGCCAGCAGTCCCCGGGACAGGGAAGAGACCCAGTACTTC,TRBD1,-,14,TRBJ2-5,TRBV25-1
CASSLEGARNTEAFF,TGCGCCAGCAGCTTGGAAGGGGCGAGGAACACTGAAGCTTTCTTT,-,-,15,TRBJ1-1,TRBV5-1
CASSQSVQDTQYF,TGCGCCAGCAGCCAATCCGTCCAGGATACGCAGTATTTT,-,medium-sized,13,TRBJ2-3,TRBV4-1
CASSLDEGVIGYTF,TGTGCCAGCAGCTTAGATGAAGGGGTAATTGGCTACACCTTC,-,once,14,TRBJ1-2,TRBV7-7